This is a list of T cell receptor beta chains from one sample in a study of blood T cell repertoires in COVID-19. The table came from immunoSEQ multiplex PCR; TCRdb's copy has only in-frame clones and leaves some out. The sample holds approximately 260,000 clones, roughly 80% seen once. The specimen sequenced was PBMCs or T cells enriched from blood (not recorded which). The receptors here all came from a man aged 50-60 years who had recovered from COVID-19. Each CDR3 is given with its conserved first and last residue. D genes are given only for firm matches. The size of a clone is reported for some rows only, either as once, few or many, or as a class for expanded clones.

v_call	d_call	clone_size	cdr3_length	j_call	cdr3_aa	cdr3_nt
TRBV27	-	-	14	TRBJ1-5	CASSLQGANQPQHF	TGTGCCAGCAGTTTGCAGGGTGCCAATCAGCCCCAGCATTTT
TRBV28	-	-	18	TRBJ1-6	CASSSPRDKLSYNSPLHF	TGTGCCAGCAGTTCTCCCCGGGACAAACTCTCCTATAATTCACCCCTCCACTTT
TRBV5-1	-	-	16	TRBJ1-6	CASSFDFGSYNSPLHF	TGCGCCAGCAGCTTTGACTTTGGCTCCTATAATTCACCCCTCCACTTT
TRBV28	TRBD1	once	13	TRBJ1-1	CASRSRDSTEAFF	TGTGCCAGCAGGTCCCGGGACAGCACTGAAGCTTTCTTT
TRBV10-2	-	-	14	TRBJ1-1	CASTSRTVNTEAFF	TGCGCCAGCACCTCCCGGACAGTCAACACTGAAGCTTTCTTT
TRBV29-1	-	-	14	TRBJ2-5	CSVTPRGIGETQYF	TGCAGCGTGACCCCCAGGGGAATTGGAGAGACCCAGTACTTC
TRBV9	-	-	17	TRBJ1-1	CASSVVGVGHMNTEAFF	TGTGCCAGCAGCGTAGTCGGAGTGGGGCACATGAACACTGAAGCTTTCTTT
TRBV28	TRBD2	-	13	TRBJ2-7	CASGLAGTYEQYF	TGTGCCAGTGGACTAGCGGGCACCTACGAGCAGTACTTC
TRBV10-1	-	-	14	TRBJ2-5	CASSYSTAQETQYF	TGCGCCAGCAGTTATTCGACAGCCCAAGAGACCCAGTACTTC
TRBV7-6	-	-	12	TRBJ2-1	CASSLYRSEQFF	TGTGCCAGCAGCTTATACAGGAGTGAGCAGTTCTTC
TRBV28	-	-	15	TRBJ1-4	CASSSRARGNEKLFF	TGTGCCAGCAGTTCCCGGGCCCGGGGGAATGAAAAACTGTTTTTT
TRBV5-1	-	-	14	TRBJ2-1	CASTWGGPYNEQFF	TGCGCCAGCACCTGGGGGGGGCCCTACAATGAGCAGTTCTTC
TRBV5-1	TRBD1	-	12	TRBJ2-5	CASYRGVETQYF	TGCGCCAGCTACAGGGGCGTGGAGACCCAGTACTTC
TRBV5-4	TRBD2	-	13	TRBJ2-3	CASSPSGSGGQYF	TGTGCCAGCAGCCCCTCCGGGAGCGGGGGGCAGTATTTT
TRBV24-1	-	-	15	TRBJ1-2	CATSDLRDSLYGYTF	TGTGCCACCAGTGATTTGAGAGACAGCCTCTATGGCTACACCTTC
TRBV6-5	TRBD1	-	14	TRBJ2-7	CASNWGTGAYEQYF	TGTGCCAGCAATTGGGGCACAGGGGCCTACGAGCAGTACTTC
TRBV7-9	-	-	14	TRBJ1-6	CASSHSGGGSPLHF	TGTGCCAGCAGCCACTCGGGAGGTGGATCACCCCTCCACTTT
TRBV5-1	TRBD2	-	16	TRBJ2-1	CASSLAGLAGDSEQFF	TGCGCCAGCAGCTTGGCTGGGCTAGCGGGGGATAGTGAGCAGTTCTTC
TRBV15	-	-	10	TRBJ1-3	CATGENTIYF	TGTGCCACCGGAGAAAACACCATATATTTT
TRBV19	TRBD1	-	15	TRBJ1-2	CASSPHRDSNYGYTF	TGTGCCAGTAGTCCTCACCGGGACAGTAACTATGGCTACACCTTC
TRBV5-6	-	-	16	TRBJ2-1	CASSLFSPGGYNEQFF	TGTGCCAGCAGCTTGTTCAGCCCAGGTGGCTACAATGAGCAGTTCTTC
TRBV29-1	-	-	17	TRBJ2-7	CSVVDWGSIAERYEQYF	TGCAGCGTTGTCGATTGGGGTTCCATAGCGGAACGCTACGAGCAGTACTTC
TRBV7-8	TRBD1	-	14	TRBJ1-1	CASSLAGTGTEAFF	TGTGCCAGCAGCTTAGCGGGGACAGGAACTGAAGCTTTCTTT
TRBV27	TRBD2	-	17	TRBJ2-1	CASRHQVAGGPYNEQFF	TGTGCCAGCAGGCACCAAGTAGCGGGGGGGCCCTACAATGAGCAGTTCTTC
TRBV6-1	TRBD1	-	20	TRBJ1-5	CASSEALTGGWSASNQPQHF	TGTGCCAGCAGTGAAGCCCTTACAGGGGGCTGGAGTGCGAGCAATCAGCCCCAGCATTTT
TRBV7-9	TRBD2	-	15	TRBJ2-3	CASSSIAGSTDTQYF	TGTGCCAGCAGCTCCATAGCGGGGAGCACAGATACGCAGTATTTT
TRBV7-8	-	-	13	TRBJ2-7	CASSSGTGESRYF	TGTGCCAGCAGCTCCGGGACTGGCGAATCGAGGTACTTC
TRBV7-2	-	-	16	TRBJ1-3	CASSPRTASSGNTIYF	TGTGCCAGCAGCCCTCGGACAGCCTCCTCTGGAAACACCATATATTTT
TRBV7-8	TRBD1	-	15	TRBJ1-2	CASSLRDRSLYGYTF	TGTGCCAGCAGCTTAAGGGACAGGTCCCTCTATGGCTACACCTTC
TRBV5-1	-	-	15	TRBJ2-3	CASSLERLPTDTQYF	TGCGCCAGCAGCTTGGAGCGACTGCCTACAGATACGCAGTATTTT
TRBV6-6	-	-	14	TRBJ2-7	CASSYPTGVHEQYF	TGTGCCAGCAGTTACCCGACCGGGGTCCACGAGCAGTACTTC
TRBV19	TRBD1	-	12	TRBJ1-1	CASRAGGTEAFF	TGTGCCAGTCGAGCAGGGGGCACTGAAGCTTTCTTT
TRBV5-4	TRBD1	-	15	TRBJ2-5	CASSWPGTAQETQYF	TGTGCCAGCAGCTGGCCCGGGACAGCACAAGAGACCCAGTACTTC
TRBV18	-	-	13	TRBJ2-3	CASSSPGTDTQYF	TGTGCCAGCTCTTCCCCAGGCACAGATACGCAGTATTTT
TRBV7-9	-	-	16	TRBJ2-4	CASSLYRSLAKNIQYF	TGTGCCAGCAGCTTGTACAGGAGTCTAGCCAAAAACATTCAGTACTTC
TRBV2	TRBD2	once	17	TRBJ2-3	CASSEERASGRADTQYF	TGTGCCAGCAGTGAAGAAAGGGCTAGCGGGAGGGCCGATACGCAGTATTTT
TRBV5-1	TRBD1	many	16	TRBJ1-5	CASSRDGQGGSQPQHF	TGCGCCAGCAGCCGAGACGGACAGGGTGGGAGTCAGCCCCAGCATTTT
TRBV27	TRBD2	-	19	TRBJ2-1	CASSLLTGPLAGGFNEQFF	TGTGCCAGCAGTTTATTAACCGGGCCGCTAGCGGGGGGGTTCAATGAGCAGTTCTTC
TRBV5-5	TRBD2	-	15	TRBJ2-5	CASSLTSVVSETQYF	TGTGCCAGCAGCTTGACTAGCGTTGTTAGTGAGACCCAGTACTTC
TRBV29-1	TRBD2	once	14	TRBJ2-1	CSVEEGGRANEQFF	TGCAGCGTTGAAGAGGGCGGGAGGGCCAATGAGCAGTTCTTC
TRBV23-1	TRBD1	-	16	TRBJ2-7	CASSQSRDRGAYEQYF	TGCGCCAGCAGTCAATCCAGGGACAGGGGGGCCTACGAGCAGTACTTC
TRBV7-2	-	-	12	TRBJ2-1	CASSRYSGEQFF	TGTGCCAGCAGCCGATATAGTGGTGAGCAGTTCTTC
TRBV4-1	-	-	11	TRBJ2-1	CASSQAVEQFF	TGCGCCAGCAGCCAAGCGGTTGAGCAGTTCTTC
TRBV6-5	-	-	13	TRBJ1-1	CASIWSRNTEAFF	TGTGCCAGCATTTGGTCCAGGAACACTGAAGCTTTCTTT
TRBV6-2/TRBV6-3	TRBD1	few	15	TRBJ2-5	CASSYTGTGGETQYF	TGTGCCAGCAGTTACACCGGGACAGGGGGAGAGACCCAGTACTTC
TRBV5-1	-	few	13	TRBJ1-2	CASSFELQVGYTF	TGCGCCAGCAGCTTTGAGCTGCAGGTAGGCTACACCTTC
TRBV25-1	TRBD1	few	11	TRBJ1-2	CASKTGGGYTF	TGTGCCAGCAAAACAGGGGGAGGCTACACCTTC
TRBV4-1	TRBD2	-	16	TRBJ2-6	CASSRLAGTGANVLTF	TGCGCCAGCAGCCGACTAGCGGGGACTGGGGCCAACGTCCTGACTTTC
TRBV5-1	-	-	15	TRBJ1-1	CASSLVGGAGTEAFF	TGCGCCAGCAGCTTGGTTGGGGGCGCGGGCACTGAAGCTTTCTTT
TRBV9	TRBD2	-	17	TRBJ2-1	CASSPRLAESSYNEQFF	TGTGCCAGCAGCCCCCGACTAGCGGAAAGCTCCTACAATGAGCAGTTCTTC
TRBV30	TRBD2	once	15	TRBJ2-6	CAWSRSGAGANVLTF	TGTGCCTGGAGTAGAAGCGGGGCTGGGGCCAACGTCCTGACTTTC
TRBV4-1	-	-	15	TRBJ2-1	CASSQGTSTYNEQFF	TGCGCCAGCAGCCAAGGTACCAGTACCTACAATGAGCAGTTCTTC
TRBV30	-	-	14	TRBJ1-5	CAWSGTVSNQPQHF	TGTGCCTGGAGTGGCACAGTCAGCAATCAGCCCCAGCATTTT
TRBV7-9	TRBD1	-	14	TRBJ2-1	CASSFGQGNPEQFF	TGTGCCAGCAGCTTCGGACAGGGTAACCCTGAACAGTTCTTC
TRBV6-5	-	-	12	TRBJ1-1	CATSPGFTEAFF	TGTGCCACCTCTCCAGGGTTTACTGAAGCTTTCTTT
TRBV28	TRBD2	few	16	TRBJ2-5	CASSPTSGRLQETQYF	TGTGCCAGCAGCCCCACTAGCGGGAGGCTCCAAGAGACCCAGTACTTC
TRBV7-2	-	-	13	TRBJ2-5	CASSLGGLETQYF	TGTGCCAGCAGCTTAGGAGGTTTGGAGACCCAGTACTTC
TRBV18	-	few	17	TRBJ1-3	CASSPPVGGISGNTIYF	TGTGCCAGCTCCCCCCCCGTGGGAGGTATATCTGGAAACACCATATATTTT
TRBV3-1/TRBV3-2	TRBD1	-	12	TRBJ1-2	CASSLDRGGYTF	TGTGCCAGCAGCCTCGACAGGGGAGGCTACACCTTC